These T cell receptor beta chains were read from a single sample in a study of blood T cell repertoires in COVID-19. Data came from immunoSEQ multiplex PCR; TCRdb stores just in-frame clones and leaves some out. Here the sample spans 250,000 or so clones, 70% to 90% being singletons. Sequencing was done on a sample of PBMCs or T cells enriched from blood (not recorded which). The source is a woman between 50 and 59 years old who had recovered from COVID-19. Each CDR3 is given with its conserved first and last residue. D genes are given only for firm matches. Not all rows give a size; the values are once, few, many and, for expanded clones, a class.

DNA: TGTGCCAGCAGTTTACAAACAGGGGATGGGGGAAACACCATATATTTT
CDR3: CASSLQTGDGGNTIYF
V: TRBV6-5
J: TRBJ1-3
size: -
D: TRBD1

DNA: TGTGCCAGCAGCTTGGTCGGACGGTTAGCGGGAAGGAACACCGGGGAGCTGTTTTTT
CDR3: CASSLVGRLAGRNTGELFF
V: TRBV5-6
J: TRBJ2-2
size: -
D: TRBD2

DNA: TGCAGCGTCGACCACCCTTCTCGCGGGAGTACAGATACGCAGTATTTT
CDR3: CSVDHPSRGSTDTQYF
V: TRBV29-1
J: TRBJ2-3
size: once
D: TRBD2

DNA: TGTGCCAGCAGCTTTAAAGGGGGCGGTGACACTGAAGCTTTCTTT
CDR3: CASSFKGGGDTEAFF
V: TRBV7-6
J: TRBJ1-1
size: -
D: TRBD1

DNA: TGCGCCAGCAGCCAAGATTTTCGGACTAGCGGTACCTACAATGAGCAGTTCTTC
CDR3: CASSQDFRTSGTYNEQFF
V: TRBV4-3
J: TRBJ2-1
size: -
D: TRBD2

DNA: TGTGCCAGCGGCCGGGAGGGCCGTGGCACCGGGGAGCTGTTTTTT
CDR3: CASGREGRGTGELFF
V: TRBV3-1/TRBV3-2
J: TRBJ2-2
size: -
D: TRBD2

DNA: TGTGCCAGCAGCGGAGCCTCACAAGCGGGGCCCTACAATGAGCAGTTCTTC
CDR3: CASSGASQAGPYNEQFF
V: TRBV9
J: TRBJ2-1
size: -
D: TRBD2

DNA: TGCGCCAGCAGCTTGGAATCAGATGGAAACACCATATATTTT
CDR3: CASSLESDGNTIYF
V: TRBV5-1
J: TRBJ1-3
size: -
D: -

DNA: TGTGCCAGTAGTTGGACGGACTACTACACTGAAGCTTTCTTT
CDR3: CASSWTDYYTEAFF
V: TRBV19
J: TRBJ1-1
size: -
D: -

DNA: TGTGCCAGCAGCTTGGCCGCCGGCGGAACCTACGAGCAGTACTTC
CDR3: CASSLAAGGTYEQYF
V: TRBV5-5
J: TRBJ2-7
size: -
D: -

DNA: TGTGCCAGCAGCTCACAGGGGGCAACTAATGAAAAACTGTTTTTT
CDR3: CASSSQGATNEKLFF
V: TRBV6-5
J: TRBJ1-4
size: -
D: TRBD1

DNA: TGTGCCAGCAGCCAGGACAGGCTGTCTGGAAACACCATATATTTT
CDR3: CASSQDRLSGNTIYF
V: TRBV7-9
J: TRBJ1-3
size: -
D: TRBD1